One and the same sample provided the 24 T cell receptor beta chains below, sequenced in a study of Graves' ophthalmopathy and Graves' hyperthyroidism. RNA transcripts served as template for amplifying TCR beta CDR3 sequences. Second-round multiplex PCR came after first-round RT-PCR with HTBI primers. TCRdb redid the calling of the multiplex PCR reads with MiXCR, one entry per CDR3 protein. Here the sample spans about 740,000 distinct CDR3 sequences, roughly 41% being singletons. Sequenced material: peripheral blood. These TCRs come from an adult man with Graves' ophthalmopathy.

Ten or more counts support this clonotype. V and J are TRBV5-8 and TRBJ1-2, with TRBD1 matching over 7 bases. The J segment lost 8 bases and the V segment lost 3 bases, leaving 7 bases of the junction unmatched. This CDR3 comprises 13 residues. Germline lookup yields CDR1 SGHTS and CDR2 YDEGEE. The CDR3 reads CASSSQGMEGYTF. The CDR3 DNA is TGTGCCAGCAGCTCACAGGGGATGGAGGGCTACACCTTC.

The chain carries TRBV25-1 and TRBJ1-4, with 7 positions matching TRBD1. Germline V lookup: CDR1 MGHDK, CDR2 SYGVNS. V was pared by 3 bases and J by 6 bases, with 7 bases of the junction left unmatched. The CDR3 is 15 amino acids. CDR3 DNA sequence: TGTGCCAGCAGTGATAGTGCCGGGACAGATGAAAAACTGTTTTTT. It translates to CASSDSAGTDEKLFF.

The chain couples TRBV20-1 to TRBJ2-5; 11 bases map to TRBD1. Looked up from germline, CDR1 is DFQATT and CDR2 is SNEGSKA (reference sequence). Losses at the gene ends were 1 base for V and 5 bases for J; bases not matched to a gene: 9. The CDR3 has 16 residues. The CDR3 DNA reads as TGCAGTGCTAGAGGCAGGACAGGGGGCATCACGGAGACCCAGTACTTC. The encoded protein is CSARGRTGGITETQYF.

This clonotype was counted at least ten times. V is TRBV12-3 or TRBV12-4 and J is TRBJ2-2, with D hard to call. The germline V and J ends were trimmed by 3 bases and 6 bases, with 5 bases remaining between them. The CDR3 runs 12 residues. The CDR3 loop is CASSFRAGELFF. CDR3 sequence (DNA): TGTGCCAGCAGTTTCCGGGCCGGGGAGCTGTTTTTT.

Of note for this clonotype: The junction departs from the called germline gene at one end, perhaps through a read error. The chain has TRBV20-1 and TRBJ2-7, with D unresolved. In germline, CDR1 is DFQATT, CDR2 SNEGSKA (reference sequence). The CDR3 has 11 residues. The CDR3, as DNA: TGCAGTGCTCCCATTGCCTACGCGCAGTACTTC. Its protein product is CSAPIAYAQYF.

This clonotype was counted at least ten times. This sequence joins TRBV7-3 and TRBJ1-6, with D maybe TRBD1 (5 bases). This CDR3 region has 14 residues. Trimming shortened V by 5 bases and J by 6 bases, and 11 bases separated the two germline ends. Germline V gene lookup returns CDR1 SGHTA and CDR2 FQGTGA. CDR3: CASSREGSNSPLHF. The CDR3 nucleotides are TGTGCCAGCAGCCGTGAGGGGTCTAATTCACCCCTCCACTTT. Full variable domain (rest looked up from reference TRBV7-3 and TRBJ1-6): GAGVSQTPSNKVTEKGKYVELRCDPISGHTALYWYRQSLGQGPEFLIYFQGTGAADDSGLPNDRFFAVRPEGSVSTLKIQRTERGDSAVYLCASSREGSNSPLHFGNGTRLTVT.

The chain links TRBV15 to TRBJ2-1; D gene uncertain. The CDR3 loop spans 14 amino acids. Deletions cut 0 bases from V and 4 bases from J, with 7 bases between. Germline assignment: CDR1 LNHNV and CDR2 YYDKDF (reference sequence). The CDR3 DNA reads as TGTGCCACCAGCAGAGATGGGATTTACAATGAGCAGTTCTTC. It translates to CATSRDGIYNEQFF.

At least ten counts were recorded for this clonotype. The chain couples TRBV2 to TRBJ1-1; TRBD1 agrees at 7 bases. The CDR3 has 14 amino acids. The junction had 3 bases not matched to a gene; V was cut back by 5 bases and J by 0 bases. The germline V gene has CDR1 SNHLY and CDR2 FYNNEI. The CDR3 DNA sequence: TGTGCCAGCAGTAGGGGACAGTTGAACACTGAAGCTTTCTTT. Translated, it gives CASSRGQLNTEAFF.

This sequence joins TRBV24-1 and TRBJ1-2; D is possibly TRBD1 (5 bases). The CDR3 length is 14 residues. V was clipped by 4 bases and J by 4 bases, with 12 bases between them. Germline V gives CDR1 KGHDR, CDR2 SFDVKD. In DNA, the CDR3 is TGTGCCACCAGTGACCCAGGGACTTCCTATGGCTACACCTTC. This encodes CATSDPGTSYGYTF.

V usage is TRBV7-9 and J usage is TRBJ2-2; either TRBD1 or TRBD2 may fit D (6 bases each). This CDR3 spans 13 amino acids. Germline CDR1 and CDR2: SEHNR and FQNEAQ (reference sequence). V dropped 9 bases and J dropped 6 bases, with 14 bases sitting between them. In DNA, the CDR3 is TGTGCCAGTATACAGGGACTCGCCGGGGAGCTGTTTTTT. The encoded protein is CASIQGLAGELFF. The variable domain in full, with the rest retrieved from reference TRBV7-9 and TRBJ2-2, is DTGVSQNPRHKITKRGQNVTFRCDPISEHNRLYWYRQTLGQGPEFLTYFQNEAQLEKSRLLSDRFSAERPKGSFSTLEIQRTEQGDSAMYLCASIQGLAGELFFGEGSRLTVL.

V and J are TRBV20-1 and TRBJ2-7; a weak D match, TRBD1 (6 bases). Trimming took off 6 bases at V and 3 bases at J, with 21 bases between the two ends. Germline assignment: CDR1 DFQATT and CDR2 SNEGSKA (reference sequence). This CDR3 comprises 15 residues. CDR3 in amino acids: CSAESRDTQIYEQYF. As DNA, the CDR3 is TGCAGTGCCGAGTCCCGGGACACGCAAATCTACGAGCAGTACTTC.

The rearrangement links TRBV10-1 to TRBJ2-2, with D possibly called TRBD1 or TRBD2 (5 bases each). Trimming removed 4 bases from V and 4 bases from J, with 10 bases in between. The germline CDR1 and CDR2 sequences are WNHNN and SYGVQD (reference sequence). The CDR3 is made up of 14 amino acids. The CDR3 protein is CASSAGAGTGELFF. CDR3 bases: TGCGCCAGCAGTGCCGGGGCTGGCACCGGGGAGCTGTTTTTT.

This clonotype occurred a few times. The chain carries TRBV7-6 and TRBJ2-2; 9 bases agree with TRBD1. After removal of 5 bases from V and 7 bases from J, the junction contained 11 bases not matched to a gene. Germline CDR1 reads SGHVS; CDR2 reads FNYEAQ. This CDR3 is built from 16 residues. DNA of the CDR3: TGTGCCAGCAGCCCAACCGGGACAGGGTTCGGCGGGGAGCTGTTTTTT. Translated: CASSPTGTGFGGELFF.

This clonotype was seen repeatedly, ten times or more. The rearrangement links TRBV7-2 to TRBJ2-5; D ambiguous. Trimming left V 5 bases short and J 4 bases short, with 11 bases between. The CDR3 has 13 residues. Germline V CDR1 and CDR2: SGHTA, FQGNSA. CDR3 bases: TGTGCCAGCAGCCCGACCCCGCCAGAGACCCAGTACTTC. This translates into CASSPTPPETQYF.

This clonotype was detected a few times. V is TRBV5-8 and J is TRBJ1-5; D uncertain. The CDR3 extends over 15 amino acids. Trimming pared 0 bases from V and 6 bases from J, leaving 13 bases between. Germline V gene sequence: CDR1 SGHTS, CDR2 YDEGEE. DNA for the CDR3: TGTGCCAGCAGCTTGGGGCAGGCTCGAGGTCAGCCCCAGCATTTT. Its protein is CASSLGQARGQPQHF.

V gene TRBV2 combines with J gene TRBJ2-7, with TRBD2 as a possible D gene (5 bases). Trimming left V 7 bases short and J 3 bases short, with 10 bases between. Germline assignment: CDR1 SNHLY and CDR2 FYNNEI. The CDR3 is 12 residues long. This chain's CDR3 is CASTGTYYEQYF. In nucleotides, the CDR3 is TGTGCCAGCACGGGAACTTACTACGAGCAGTACTTC.

This clonotype was seen at least ten times. This chain uses TRBV20-1 with TRBJ1-4; the D gene is possibly TRBD1 (5 bases). V lost 1 base, J lost 8 bases, and 20 bases lay in between. The germline CDR1 and CDR2 sequences are DFQATT and SNEGSKA (reference sequence). The CDR3 covers 16 residues. CDR3 in amino acids: CSARGAARQGNEKLFF. CDR3 bases: TGCAGTGCTAGAGGGGCGGCGCGGCAGGGTAACGAAAAACTGTTTTTT.

This clonotype was found many times. The rearrangement joins TRBV25-1 to TRBJ2-6; the D is unclear. Germline loops: CDR1 MGHDK, CDR2 SYGVNS. The CDR3 length is 15 residues. The V end lost 3 bases, the J end lost 4 bases, and 10 bases lay between the germline ends. The CDR3 spells CASSDGVVGANVLTF. In DNA form, the CDR3 reads TGTGCCAGCAGTGATGGAGTTGTCGGGGCCAACGTCCTGACTTTC. Supplemented by reference TRBV25-1 and TRBJ2-6, the full variable domain reads EADIYQTPRYLVIGTGKKITLECSQTMGHDKMYWYQQDPGMELHLIHYSYGVNSTEKGDLSSESTVSRIRTEHFPLTLESARPSHTSQYLCASSDGVVGANVLTFGAGSRLTVL.

This sequence joins TRBV28 and TRBJ1-5; D is unresolved. This CDR3 contains 12 residues. V lost 6 bases and J lost 5, with 8 bases in between. Looked up from germline, CDR1 is MDHEN and CDR2 is SYDVKM. The CDR3: CASRSRDQPQHF. CDR3 DNA: TGTGCCAGCAGGTCCCGGGATCAGCCCCAGCATTTT.

Note on this clonotype: Just one base apart from a much larger clone, this may be a read error. The chain joins TRBV15 to TRBJ1-6, with a possible D match to TRBD1 (6 bases). CDR3 length: 16 amino acids. Germline CDR1 and CDR2: LNHNV and YYDKDF (reference sequence). CDR3 loop: CAASRDSLGGRSPLHF. The CDR3 bases are TGTGCCGCCAGCAGAGATAGTTTGGGGGGCCGGTCACCCCTCCACTTT.

This chain joins TRBV20-1 and TRBJ1-5, with D tentatively TRBD1 (6 bases). CDR3 size: 15 residues. CDR1 is DFQATT, CDR2 SNEGSKA, per germline (reference sequence). The V and J ends lost 2 bases and 1 base respectively, with 12 bases between them. CDR3 DNA: TGCAGTGCTAGAACCGACAGGATGAGCAATCAGCCCCAGCATTTT. The encoded protein is CSARTDRMSNQPQHF.

This clonotype showed up just a few times. The rearrangement uses TRBV7-6 and TRBJ2-7; 14 bases agree with TRBD2. CDR3 length equals 16 residues. With V trimmed by 1 base and J by 7 bases, 6 bases remained unmatched. Per the germline V gene, CDR1 is SGHVS and CDR2 is FNYEAQ. CDR3 loop: CASSLGGLAGVGEQYF. CDR3 bases: TGTGCCAGCAGCTTAGGGGGACTAGCGGGAGTTGGTGAGCAGTACTTC.

This clonotype appeared a single time. The chain links TRBV29-1 to TRBJ1-2; D unclear. CDR1 and CDR2 (germline): SQVTM, ANQGSEA. The CDR3 spans 12 residues. V was shortened by 6 bases and J by 7 bases, with 15 bases between the two germline ends. CDR3 residues: CSVGNSGSGYTF. The CDR3, as DNA: TGCAGCGTGGGGAATAGCGGGTCTGGCTACACCTTC.

This clonotype was picked up a small number of times. The V gene is TRBV7-2, the J gene TRBJ2-2; 11 bases are a match to TRBD2. Per the germline V gene, CDR1 is SGHTA and CDR2 is FQGNSA. The J segment lost 5 bases and the V segment lost 5 bases, leaving 7 bases of the junction unmatched. This CDR3 region has 16 residues. The DNA of the CDR3 is TGTGCCAGCAGCCCCGAACTAGCGGGAGTTACCGGGGAGCTGTTTTTT. Its translation: CASSPELAGVTGELFF.